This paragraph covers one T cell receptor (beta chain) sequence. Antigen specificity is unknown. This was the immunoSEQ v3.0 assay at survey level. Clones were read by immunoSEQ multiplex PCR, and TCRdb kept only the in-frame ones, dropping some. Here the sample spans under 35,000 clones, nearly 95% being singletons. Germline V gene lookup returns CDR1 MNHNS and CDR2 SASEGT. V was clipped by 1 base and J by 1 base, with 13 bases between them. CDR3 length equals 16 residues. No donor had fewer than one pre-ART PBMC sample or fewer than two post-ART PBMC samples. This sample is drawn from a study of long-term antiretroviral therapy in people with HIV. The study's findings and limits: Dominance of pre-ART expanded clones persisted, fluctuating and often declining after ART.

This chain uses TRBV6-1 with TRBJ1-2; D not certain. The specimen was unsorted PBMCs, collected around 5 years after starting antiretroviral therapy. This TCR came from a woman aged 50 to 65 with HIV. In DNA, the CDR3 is TGTGCCAGCAGTGAAGGATTCTTTTCGGTTAACTATGGCTACACCTTC. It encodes CASSEGFFSVNYGYTF.